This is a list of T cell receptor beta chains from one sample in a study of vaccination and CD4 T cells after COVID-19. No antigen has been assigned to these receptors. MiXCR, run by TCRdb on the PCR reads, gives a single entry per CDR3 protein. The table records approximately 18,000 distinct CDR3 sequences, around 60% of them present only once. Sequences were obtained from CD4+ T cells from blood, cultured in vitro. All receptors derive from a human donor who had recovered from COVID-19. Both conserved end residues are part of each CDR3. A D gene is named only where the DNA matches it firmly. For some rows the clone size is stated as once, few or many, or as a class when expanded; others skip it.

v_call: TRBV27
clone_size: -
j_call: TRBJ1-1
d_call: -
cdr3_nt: TGTGCCAGCACCCGAGGTCCAGGGTTGAACACTGAAGCTTTCTTT
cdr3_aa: CASTRGPGLNTEAFF

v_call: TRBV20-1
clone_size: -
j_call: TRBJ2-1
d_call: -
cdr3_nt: TGCAGTGCCATAAGGTTCCCCCACCTCCAGTTCTTC
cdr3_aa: CSAIRFPHLQFF

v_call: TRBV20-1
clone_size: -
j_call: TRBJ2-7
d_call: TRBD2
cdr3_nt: TGCAGTGCCCAAAGTAGCGGGAGGGGCCCGTCGTTACACTTC
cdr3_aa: CSAQSSGRGPSLHF

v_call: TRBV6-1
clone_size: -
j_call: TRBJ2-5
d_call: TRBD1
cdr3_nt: TGTGCCAGCAGGACGGGGACAGGCGTCCAAGAGACCCAGTACTTC
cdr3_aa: CASRTGTGVQETQYF

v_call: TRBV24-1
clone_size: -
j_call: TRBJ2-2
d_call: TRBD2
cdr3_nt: TGTGCCAAAAGCGGGAGATGGACCGGGGAGCTGTTTTTT
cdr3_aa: CAKSGRWTGELFF

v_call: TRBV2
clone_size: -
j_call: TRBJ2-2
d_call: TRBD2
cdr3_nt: TGTGCCACCCAGCGGGAGGGCCGCGGCACCGGGGAGCCGTTTTTT
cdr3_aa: CATQREGRGTGEPFF

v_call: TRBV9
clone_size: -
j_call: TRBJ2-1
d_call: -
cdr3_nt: TGTGCCAGCAGCGTAACCAACAATGAGCAGTTCTTC
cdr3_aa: CASSVTNNEQFF

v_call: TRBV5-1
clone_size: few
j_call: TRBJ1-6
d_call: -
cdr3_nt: TGCGCCAGCAGCCGCGAAAGCAACTATAATTCACCCCTCCACTTT
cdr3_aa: CASSRESNYNSPLHF

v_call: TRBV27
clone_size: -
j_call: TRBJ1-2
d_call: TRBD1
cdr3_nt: TGTGCCAGCAGACCCTTACTGCAGGGGGGTGGCTACACCTTC
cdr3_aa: CASRPLLQGGGYTF

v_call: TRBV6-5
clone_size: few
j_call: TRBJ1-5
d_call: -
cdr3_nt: TGTGCCAGCAGTTTAATAGGAGACAGGCCTAATCAGCCCCAGCATTTT
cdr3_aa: CASSLIGDRPNQPQHF

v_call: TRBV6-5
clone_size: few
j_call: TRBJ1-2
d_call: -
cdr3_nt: TGTGCCAGCAGTTACTCACAGGCGGGGATCTATGGCTACACCTTC
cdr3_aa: CASSYSQAGIYGYTF

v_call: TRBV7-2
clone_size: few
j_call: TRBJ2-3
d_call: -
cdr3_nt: TGTGCCAGCAGCTTAGAGGGGGCGGGAGGCACAGATACGCAGTATTTT
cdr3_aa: CASSLEGAGGTDTQYF

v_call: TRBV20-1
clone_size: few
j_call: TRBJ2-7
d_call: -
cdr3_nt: TGCAGTGCGTCAAGGGGGGTCTCCTACGAGCAGTACTTC
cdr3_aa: CSASRGVSYEQYF

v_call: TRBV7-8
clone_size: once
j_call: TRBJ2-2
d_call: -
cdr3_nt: TGTGCCAGCAGCTTACTGAACACCGGGGAGCTGTTTTTT
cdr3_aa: CASSLLNTGELFF

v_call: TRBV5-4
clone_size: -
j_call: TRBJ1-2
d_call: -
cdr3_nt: TGTGCCAGCAGCTCGGCACAAGCTCCCGATGGAGGGTATGGCTACACCTTC
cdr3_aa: CASSSAQAPDGGYGYTF

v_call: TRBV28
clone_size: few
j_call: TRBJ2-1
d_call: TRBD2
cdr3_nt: TGTGCCAGCAGTTCGTATACTAGCGGGTCTTACAATGAGCAGTTCTTC
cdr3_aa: CASSSYTSGSYNEQFF

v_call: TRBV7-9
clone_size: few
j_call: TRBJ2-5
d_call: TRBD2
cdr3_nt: TGTGCCAGCAGCCTAACTAGCGGGAGGGAGACCCAGTACTTC
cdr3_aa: CASSLTSGRETQYF

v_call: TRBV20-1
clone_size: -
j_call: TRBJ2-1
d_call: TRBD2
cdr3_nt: TGCAGTGCTGTTTGGGCGGGAGGGGCCTACAATGAGCAGTTCTTC
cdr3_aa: CSAVWAGGAYNEQFF

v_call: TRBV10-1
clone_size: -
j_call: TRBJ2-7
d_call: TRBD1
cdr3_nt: TGCGCCAGCAGTGAGTCTTACAGGGGGTACGAGCAGTACTTC
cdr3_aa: CASSESYRGYEQYF

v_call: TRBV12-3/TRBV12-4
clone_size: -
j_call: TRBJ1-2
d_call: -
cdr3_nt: TGTGCCAGCAGTTTATGGGGCGGGGGCCGTGGCTACACCTTC
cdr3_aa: CASSLWGGGRGYTF

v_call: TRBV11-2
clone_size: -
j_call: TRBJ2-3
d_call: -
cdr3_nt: TGTGCCAGCAGCTTATGGCGGGGACTCACAGATACGCAGTATTTT
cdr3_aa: CASSLWRGLTDTQYF

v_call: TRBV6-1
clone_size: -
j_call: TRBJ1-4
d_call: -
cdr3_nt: TGTGCCAGTACGCAGGGCCCAGGGCTGGAAAAACTGTTTTTT
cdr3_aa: CASTQGPGLEKLFF

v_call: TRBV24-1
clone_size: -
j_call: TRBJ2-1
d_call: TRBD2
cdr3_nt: TGTGCCACCAGTGTCTCGACTAGCGCGTATGGCTACAATGAGCAGTTCTTC
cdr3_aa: CATSVSTSAYGYNEQFF

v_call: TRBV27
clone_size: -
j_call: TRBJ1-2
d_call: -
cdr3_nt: TGTGCCAGCAGTCCTACAGGAGTCTATGGCTACACCTTC
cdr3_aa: CASSPTGVYGYTF

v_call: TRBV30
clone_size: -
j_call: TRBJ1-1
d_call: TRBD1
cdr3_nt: TGTGCCTGGAGGGGCCGGGACAGGGGAGACACTGAAGCTTTCTTT
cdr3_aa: CAWRGRDRGDTEAFF

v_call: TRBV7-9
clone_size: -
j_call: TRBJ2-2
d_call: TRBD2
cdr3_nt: TGTGCCAGCAGCCCAGAGGGGAGGGCCTTATACACCGGGGAGCTGTTTTTT
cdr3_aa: CASSPEGRALYTGELFF

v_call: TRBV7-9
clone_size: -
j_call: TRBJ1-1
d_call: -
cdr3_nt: TGTGCCAGCAGCTCTCAGGCCCGCAATGAAGCTTTCTTT
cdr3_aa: CASSSQARNEAFF

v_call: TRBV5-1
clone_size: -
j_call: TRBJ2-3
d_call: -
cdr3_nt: TGCGCCAGCAGCTTGGCCCGAGAGGATACGCAGTATTTT
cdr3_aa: CASSLAREDTQYF

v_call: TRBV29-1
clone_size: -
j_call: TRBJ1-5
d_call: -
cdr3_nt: TGCAGCGCCCAGAGTGGAAATCAGCCCCAGCATTTT
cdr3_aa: CSAQSGNQPQHF

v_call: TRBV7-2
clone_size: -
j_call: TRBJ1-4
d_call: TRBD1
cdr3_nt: TGTGCCAGCAGCTCCGACAGGGCTCGGGAAAAACTGTTTTTT
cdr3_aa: CASSSDRAREKLFF

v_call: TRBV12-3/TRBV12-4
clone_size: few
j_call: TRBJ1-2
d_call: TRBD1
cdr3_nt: TGTGCCAGCAGCTCACAACAGGGGGACTATGGCTACACCTTC
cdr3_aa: CASSSQQGDYGYTF

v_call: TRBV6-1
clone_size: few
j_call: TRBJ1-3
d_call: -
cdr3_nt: TGTGCCAGCAGGGACAGCGGAAACACCATATATTTT
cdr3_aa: CASRDSGNTIYF

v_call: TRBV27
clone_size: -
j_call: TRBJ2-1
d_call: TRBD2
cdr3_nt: TGTGCCAGCAGTACCCTCTGGCGGGAGTTATCCTACAATGAGCAGTTCTTC
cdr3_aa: CASSTLWRELSYNEQFF

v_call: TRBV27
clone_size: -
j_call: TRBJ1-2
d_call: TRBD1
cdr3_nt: TGTGCCAGCAGTCCAGGGACAGGGGGCGGCTACACCTTC
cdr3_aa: CASSPGTGGGYTF

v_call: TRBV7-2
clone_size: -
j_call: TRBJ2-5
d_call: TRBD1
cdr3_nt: TGTGCCAGCAGCTCGAGGACAGGGGGCGGGGAGACCCAGTACTTC
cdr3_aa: CASSSRTGGGETQYF

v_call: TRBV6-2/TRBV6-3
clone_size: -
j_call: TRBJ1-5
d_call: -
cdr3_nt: TGTGCCAGCAGTCCGACAGATCGCAATCAGCCCCAGCATTTT
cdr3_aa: CASSPTDRNQPQHF

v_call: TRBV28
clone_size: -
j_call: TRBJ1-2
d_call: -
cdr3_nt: TGTGCCAGCAGTCCTACGGGCCCCTTAGGCTATGGCTACACCTTC
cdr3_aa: CASSPTGPLGYGYTF

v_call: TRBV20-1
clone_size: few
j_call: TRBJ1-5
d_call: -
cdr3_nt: TGCAGTGCTAGAGAAGACAGGTCTCTTGGTCAGCCCCAGCATTTT
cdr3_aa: CSAREDRSLGQPQHF

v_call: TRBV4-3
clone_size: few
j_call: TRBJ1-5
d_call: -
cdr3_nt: TGCGCCAGCAGCCAAGACCGTGGACAGCCCCAGCATTTT
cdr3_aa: CASSQDRGQPQHF

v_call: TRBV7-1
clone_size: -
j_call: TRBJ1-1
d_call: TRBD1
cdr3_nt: TGTGCCAGCAGCTCAAAAGGGGGCATAAGGAACACTGAAGCTTTCTTT
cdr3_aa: CASSSKGGIRNTEAFF

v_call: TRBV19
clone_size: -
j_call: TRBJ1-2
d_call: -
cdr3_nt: TGTGCCAGTAGTATGGATGGGGAGAACTATGGCTACACCTTC
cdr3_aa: CASSMDGENYGYTF

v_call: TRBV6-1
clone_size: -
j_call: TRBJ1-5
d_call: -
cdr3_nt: TGTGCCAGCAGTGGAAGTGTTGGAGGGATAAGTAATCAGCCCCAGCATTTT
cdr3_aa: CASSGSVGGISNQPQHF

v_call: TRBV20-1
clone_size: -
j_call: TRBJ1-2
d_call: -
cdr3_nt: TGCAGTGCTAGAAACACCCAGACGGCGTATAACTATGGCTACACCTTC
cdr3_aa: CSARNTQTAYNYGYTF

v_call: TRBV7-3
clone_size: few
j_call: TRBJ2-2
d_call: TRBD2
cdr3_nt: TGTGCCAGCAGCAGAAACAGCGGGAGGGCCGCCGGGGAGCTGTTTTTT
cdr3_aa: CASSRNSGRAAGELFF

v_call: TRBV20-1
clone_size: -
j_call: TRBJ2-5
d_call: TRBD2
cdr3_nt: TGCAGTGCCGTTAACGGACTAGCGGGAGGTGATCAAGAGACCCAGTACTTC
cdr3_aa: CSAVNGLAGGDQETQYF

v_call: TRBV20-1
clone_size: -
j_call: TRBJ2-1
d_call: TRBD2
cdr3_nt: TGCAGTGCTAGAGATCGGACTAGCGGGACACACAGTGAGCAGTTCTTC
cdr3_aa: CSARDRTSGTHSEQFF

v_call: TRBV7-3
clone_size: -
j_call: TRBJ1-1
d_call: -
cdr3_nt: TGTGCCAGCAGCTTGCCAGGCGGGGTGAACACTGAAGCTTTCTTT
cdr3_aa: CASSLPGGVNTEAFF

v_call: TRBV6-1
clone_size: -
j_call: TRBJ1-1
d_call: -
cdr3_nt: TGTGCCAGCAGCCAGTCTAGGGGGTTAGGCAGGGTTGGGGGAACTGTATTGAGCACTGAAGCTTTCTTT
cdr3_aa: CASSQSRGLGRVGGTVLSTEAFF

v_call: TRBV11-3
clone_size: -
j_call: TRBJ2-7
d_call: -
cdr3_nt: TGTGCCAGCAGCTTAGTTCCGGGGGCGGGCGAGCAGTACTTC
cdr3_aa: CASSLVPGAGEQYF

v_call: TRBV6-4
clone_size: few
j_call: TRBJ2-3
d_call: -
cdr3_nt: TGTGCCAGCAGTGACGCGGGAGATACGCAGTATTTT
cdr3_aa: CASSDAGDTQYF

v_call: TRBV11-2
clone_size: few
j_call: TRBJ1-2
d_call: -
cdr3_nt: TGTGCCAGCAGCTTTACTACGGATCCTAACTATGGCTACACCTTC
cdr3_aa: CASSFTTDPNYGYTF

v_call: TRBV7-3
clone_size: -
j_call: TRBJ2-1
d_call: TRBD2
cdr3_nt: TGTGCCAGCAGTTCTAGCGGGAGTACCAATGAGCAGTTCTTC
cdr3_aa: CASSSSGSTNEQFF

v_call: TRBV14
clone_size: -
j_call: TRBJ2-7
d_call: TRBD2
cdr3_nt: TGTGCCAGCAGCCCAGGACTAGCGTCCTCCTACGAGCAGTACTTC
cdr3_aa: CASSPGLASSYEQYF

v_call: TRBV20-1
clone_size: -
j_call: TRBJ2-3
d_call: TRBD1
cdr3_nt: TGCAGTGCTGCTGGGGGACAGGGGGTCGCAGATACGCAGTATTTT
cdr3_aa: CSAAGGQGVADTQYF

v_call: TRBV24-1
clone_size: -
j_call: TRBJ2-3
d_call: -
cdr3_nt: TGTGCCACCAGTGAGCAGGGACGAGATACGCAGTATTTT
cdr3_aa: CATSEQGRDTQYF